Listed below are T cell receptor beta chains from one sample, sequenced in a study of cytomegalovirus exposure and HLA in healthy donors. Profiling relied on immunoSEQ multiplex PCR, and the TCRdb table lists in-frame clones only, not all of them. This sample has 71,000 or so clones; approximately 95% occur once, and the top ten carry approximately 3.4%. Sequenced: PBMCs. Source of these receptors: a young woman in good health and CMV-seropositive. Each CDR3 is given with its conserved first and last residue.

j_call | v_call | cdr3_aa
TRBJ2-5 | TRBV6-1 | CASSVQGTETQYF
TRBJ2-6 | TRBV11-1 | CASSLLGANVLTF
TRBJ1-5 | TRBV6-6 | CATTPGGADQPQHF
TRBJ2-7 | TRBV11-1 | CASSRGGGNLGGEQYF
TRBJ2-1 | TRBV6-6 | CASSYSAGSYNEQFF
TRBJ2-3 | TRBV6-5 | CASRWDRSADTQYF
TRBJ2-3 | TRBV6-6 | CASSSYDRFSTDTQYF
TRBJ2-1 | TRBV6-4 | CASPAVAEIYNEQFF
TRBJ2-3 | TRBV5-1 | CASSRPDRGYADTQYF
TRBJ2-7 | TRBV6-1 | CGTGGSEQYF
TRBJ1-2 | TRBV5-1 | CASSRSSGQGEGYTF
TRBJ1-3 | TRBV30 | CAWRGRWPLSGNTIYF
TRBJ2-1 | TRBV5-5 | CASSLGALAGAEEQFF
TRBJ2-5 | TRBV2 | CASSERSHYSYQETQYF
TRBJ1-2 | TRBV7-8 | CASSLWGGLSRTAHYGYTF
TRBJ2-3 | TRBV4-2 | CASSQGPMGTSGGDTQYF
TRBJ2-3 | TRBV25-1 | CASSAAGGAFDTQYF
TRBJ2-3 | TRBV4-3 | CASSRQGLADTQYF
TRBJ2-7 | TRBV5-6 | CASSLAGRGRYEQYF
TRBJ2-7 | TRBV7-2 | CASSPDSTYEQYF
TRBJ2-7 | TRBV18 | CASSPGPYEQYF
TRBJ1-2 | TRBV5-1 | CASSQGEDYGYTF
TRBJ1-2 | TRBV23-1 | CASSRCGGGGSFNYGYTF
TRBJ2-2 | TRBV19 | CASTRARTNTGELFF
TRBJ2-7 | TRBV5-1 | CASSLASGGQVVYEQYF
TRBJ2-1 | TRBV27 | CASSPRGGEPYNEQFF
TRBJ2-3 | TRBV2 | CASSLTDTQYF
TRBJ2-7 | TRBV6-1 | CASSEDSGGSYEQYF
TRBJ1-2 | TRBV2 | CASTARDRGFYGYTF
TRBJ1-2 | TRBV7-8 | CASSSFRDRGRDGYTF
TRBJ1-2 | TRBV5-1 | CASSGPDRGYYGYTF
TRBJ1-2 | TRBV7-9 | CASSFQGYGYTF
TRBJ1-2 | TRBV5-4 | CASSEPGGNYGYTF
TRBJ2-1 | TRBV18 | CASSHRQNPDNEQFF
TRBJ1-2 | TRBV4-1 | CASSEGNYGYTF
TRBJ2-5 | TRBV7-3 | CASSAAGLQETQYF
TRBJ2-1 | TRBV27 | CASSLLSSIAWQFF
TRBJ1-2 | TRBV7-8 | CASSQWDRPAAGYTF
TRBJ2-7 | TRBV5-1 | CASSPRGRFDEQYF
TRBJ1-1 | TRBV28 | CASSLGQGSFWDTEAFF
TRBJ2-7 | TRBV7-9 | CASSLTGSSYEQYF
TRBJ2-5 | TRBV28 | CASSRHRVGQETQYF
TRBJ1-1 | TRBV7-3 | CASSLRWGDGWSNTEAFF
TRBJ2-3 | TRBV9 | CASSREGGQVSDTQYF
TRBJ2-5 | TRBV28 | CASSLLSTDAQGSRETQYF
TRBJ2-7 | TRBV7-2 | CASSLALEGRSYEQYF
TRBJ2-2 | TRBV2 | CASSLDRGGTGELFF
TRBJ1-4 | TRBV7-8 | CASSLVSTGGEKLFF
TRBJ1-1 | TRBV10-3 | CAISEEQGYTEAFF
TRBJ1-1 | TRBV30 | CAWDGGNRGSEAFF
TRBJ2-2 | TRBV12-5 | CASGLAGAGELFF
TRBJ1-3 | TRBV19 | CASSIALSGNTIYF
TRBJ2-5 | TRBV5-1 | CASSLDSSRGETQYF
TRBJ1-1 | TRBV7-6 | CASSFHPGTEAFF
TRBJ1-1 | TRBV19 | CASSISAGRPFF
TRBJ2-1 | TRBV7-2 | CASSPRDRGLNEQFF
TRBJ2-7 | TRBV10-3 | CAIGGQGNEQYF
TRBJ1-1 | TRBV5-1 | CASSFLNTEAFF
TRBJ2-7 | TRBV27 | CASRSLGTDKPYEQYF